This T cell receptor (beta chain) was recorded in a study of somatic mutations in cytotoxic T cells in rheumatoid arthritis. Across the study: Before any treatment began, 25 to 35 ml EDTA peripheral blood was collected from patients right after diagnosis. Findings and caveats of the study: Increasing age coincided with elevated CD8+ clonality among rheumatoid arthritis patients, though not among healthy controls. Clonality measured in CD8+ T cells did not differ significantly between rheumatoid arthritis patients and age-matched healthy controls.

In the original analysis: Of patient CD8+ clones exceeding 1%, few matched published virus-specific TCRB sequences. The table came from immunoSEQ multiplex PCR; TCRdb's copy has only in-frame clones and leaves some out. V and J calls and clone size follow that table, whereas D and trimming were derived from the DNA. The data contain about 17,000 clones, just under 85% of them seen just once; the ten biggest clones take up roughly a fifth. Germline lookup yields CDR1 MGHDK and CDR2 SYGVNS. V was pared by 5 bases and J by 6 bases, with 7 bases of the junction left unmatched. This CDR3 contains 14 residues. Remarks on this clone: The antigen is not known.

This sequence was found in an adult with rheumatoid arthritis. The J gene is TRBJ1-2, the V gene TRBV25-1, with 9 bases identical to TRBD1. The sequenced sample consisted of CD8+ T cells sorted from blood. The CDR3 reads CASSTLTGGHGYTF. The CDR3, as DNA: TGTGCCAGCAGTACCCTTACAGGGGGCCATGGCTACACCTTC.